This T cell receptor (beta chain) was captured in a study of T-cell memory formation after mild COVID-19 (dated by TCRdb to the early 2020s). Some background on the complete study: Most TCR sequence clusters were specific to one of the two donors. T-cell clones expanding and contracting after mild COVID-19 in a couple of donors were tracked by longitudinal TCRalpha and TCRbeta repertoire sequencing. Two young, previously healthy adult volunteers, one female and one male, were included in the cohort.

Sequencing was performed on an Illumina NovaSeq 6000. Using 5'RACE with constant-segment primers, TCRalpha and TCRbeta cDNA libraries were constructed, with sample barcodes and unique molecular identifiers added in the process. Trizol reagent was used to extract RNA from every sample. Amplification of the libraries took two PCR steps, and the second step added a second sample barcode plus Illumina TruSeq adapters. Sequencing of the libraries was done on an Illumina NovaSeq, producing 2 x 150 bp paired-end reads. For the original study's pipeline: With migec v1.2.7, reads were demultiplexed and then collapsed into UMI-guided consensus sequences. Using mixcr v2.1.11, UMI consensuses were aligned to TRA and TRB V and J templates and then assembled into clonotypes. A clonotype was counted as expanded or contracted only if both edgeR and NoisET called the change significant, with noise models trained on biological replicates. For edgeR calls, a false discovery rate-adjusted p below 0.01 and a log2 fold-change threshold of 1 were applied. As an exploratory analysis of dynamics, PCA with hierarchical clustering was applied to max-normalized trajectories of the 1000 most abundant clonotypes. The CD4 or CD8 phenotype of responding clones was assigned using the separately sequenced CD4+ and CD8+ repertoires. TCRdb trimmed the raw reads at Q25, called clones with MiXCR and kept productive beta chains. Each CDR3 protein appears once, grouped with its most common genes and DNA. It is TCRdb's table, rather than the study itself, that gives the V and J calls and clone size. Counted in this sample were 300,000 to 400,000 distinct CDR3 sequences; around 27% of them appeared once. Jointly, the top ten make up roughly 14% of the sample.

The CDR3 spans 15 residues, from the cysteine through the phenylalanine. CDR3 DNA is the only sequence kept; it has 45 bases, read in frame from the first base. V and J are trimmed by 6 bases and 4 bases, and the gene matches miss 4 bases of the junction. For CDR1 and CDR2, the germline V gene lists ENHRY and SYGVKD. Ficoll-Paque density gradient centrifugation was used to isolate PBMCs. This clonotype occurred a few times. Its antigen target is currently unknown. No much larger clonotype is one base removed from it; base qualities were not supplied. Results the study describes overall, beyond this receptor: The study covered only a couple of mild cases, and larger cohorts including severe cases with pre-infection samples were considered necessary. Whether the second-wave clones peaking on day 37 were SARS-CoV-2 specific was not confirmed. Some responding clones were found in pre-infection memory, which suggests that pre-existing cross-reactive memory T cells took part in the SARS-CoV-2 response. Balanced CD4/CD8 phenotypes were observed for clones contracting from day 15 to 85, whereas a bias towards CD4+ was observed for a second wave of clones expanding from day 15 to 37. Contracting CD4+ clones were located mainly in the CM and EM memory subsets, whereas CD8+ clones were found to be enriched in EMRA.

Sequencing was performed on PBMCs or a T cell subset sorted from them (not recorded which). The receptor chain draws on TRBV10-3 and TRBJ2-5, with 14 junctional bases fitting TRBD2. This receptor was identified in an adult woman who had mild COVID-19 (a few samples of this study predate the infection). The sample titles of this study are shuffled in the database, so cell type and time point are left out; the donor was told from shared clones. The CDR3 has the sequence CAISPGLAGGETQYF. The DNA sequence is TGTGCCATCAGCCCCGGACTAGCGGGGGGAGAGACCCAGTACTTC.